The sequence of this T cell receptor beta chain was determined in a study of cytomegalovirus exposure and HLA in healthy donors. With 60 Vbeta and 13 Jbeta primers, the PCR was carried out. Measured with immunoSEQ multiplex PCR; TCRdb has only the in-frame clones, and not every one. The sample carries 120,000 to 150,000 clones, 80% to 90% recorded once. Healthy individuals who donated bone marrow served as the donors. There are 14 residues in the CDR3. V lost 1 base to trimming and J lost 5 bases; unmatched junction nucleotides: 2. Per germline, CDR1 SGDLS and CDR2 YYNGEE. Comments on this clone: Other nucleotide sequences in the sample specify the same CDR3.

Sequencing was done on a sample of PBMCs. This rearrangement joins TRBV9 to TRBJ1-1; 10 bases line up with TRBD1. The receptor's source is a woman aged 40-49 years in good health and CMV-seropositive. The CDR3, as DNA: TGTGCCAGCAGCGTATGGGACAGGGGAACTGAAGCTTTCTTT. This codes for CASSVWDRGTEAFF.